The 17 T cell receptor beta chains in this list originate from one sample, sequenced in a study of CD8 T cells in ankylosing spondylitis. Study-wide results and caveats: Seemingly characteristic of ankylosing spondylitis blood was a TCR beta motif consisting of 7 or 8 highly homologous variants.

Their antigens are not known. TCRdb redid the calling of the 5' RACE reads with MiXCR, one entry per CDR3 protein. Among around 490,000 distinct CDR3 sequences listed, under 5.5% were seen once. The sequencing sample was made of blood, either unsorted or a sorted T cell fraction (not recorded which). The receptors derive from a male donor with ankylosing spondylitis.

At least ten counts were recorded for this clonotype. This chain connects TRBV6-6 to TRBJ1-4; 9 nucleotides agree with TRBD1. The CDR3 is made up of 13 amino acids. Per germline, CDR1 MNHNY and CDR2 SVGAGI (reference sequence). V was pared by 4 bases and J by 6 bases, with 0 bases of the junction left unmatched. The CDR3 protein is CASSWDRDEKLFF. The CDR3 bases are TGTGCCAGCAGTTGGGACAGGGATGAAAAACTGTTTTTT.

This clonotype has ten or more counts. The gene calls are TRBV12-3 or TRBV12-4 and TRBJ2-4; D call uncertain. The CDR3 is made up of 14 amino acids. V was shortened by 1 base and J by 6 bases, with 10 bases between the two germline ends. The DNA for the CDR3 is TGTGCCAGCAGTTTAGGGCGCCATATAAACATTCAGTACTTC. Encoded protein: CASSLGRHINIQYF.

At least ten counts were recorded for this clonotype. The V call is TRBV20-1, the J call TRBJ1-4, with a possible D match to TRBD1 (5 bases). The CDR3 length is 13 residues. Germline CDR1 reads DFQATT; CDR2 reads SNEGSKA (reference sequence). Trimming removed 3 bases at V and 4 bases at J, with 9 bases between. CDR3 sequence (DNA): TGCAGTGCTAGTTGGGGGGTTAATGAAAAACTGTTTTTT. Translated: CSASWGVNEKLFF.

The chain carries TRBV5-1 and TRBJ2-5; D assignment may be TRBD1 or TRBD2 (5 bases each). The CDR3 sequence is 15 residues long. V lost 4 bases and J 2 bases, leaving 15 bases between the germline ends. The V gene's germline CDR1 is SGHRS and CDR2 YFSETQ. CDR3 loop: CASSPGPLRQETQYF. DNA for the CDR3: TGCGCCAGCAGCCCGGGGCCCCTGCGGCAAGAGACCCAGTACTTC.

Ten or more counts support this clonotype. The chain combines TRBV20-1 with TRBJ2-7, with TRBD2 identical over 7 bases. The CDR3 length is 12 residues. J was trimmed by 2 bases and V by 5 bases; bases with no gene match: 3. The V gene's germline CDR1 is DFQATT and CDR2 SNEGSKA (reference sequence). For the CDR3, the DNA is TGCAGTGCTCTGACTAGCACCTACGAGCAGTACTTC. This translates into CSALTSTYEQYF.

This clonotype was observed many times. V is TRBV20-1 and J is TRBJ1-2; D is uncertain. The length of the CDR3 is 16 residues. Germline loops: CDR1 DFQATT, CDR2 SNEGSKA (reference sequence). V shed 1 base and J shed 1 base, with 16 bases lying between them. The CDR3 region is CSARAGGQILNYGYTF. The DNA of the CDR3 is TGCAGTGCTAGAGCTGGCGGGCAGATACTTAACTATGGCTACACCTTC.

This clonotype has ten or more counts. This chain connects TRBV5-4 to TRBJ1-2, with a possible D match to TRBD1 (6 bases). CDR1 is SGHNT, CDR2 YYREEE, per germline (reference sequence). The V and J ends lost 0 bases and 4 bases respectively, with 13 bases between them. The CDR3 is 15 residues long. The DNA of the CDR3 is TGTGCCAGCAGCTTGGCAAAGCAGGGGAGCTATGGCTACACCTTC. Encoded protein: CASSLAKQGSYGYTF.

This clonotype occurred many times. The genes are TRBV20-1 and TRBJ1-1; D remains unclear. The CDR3 covers 12 residues. The V end lost 4 bases, the J end lost 7 bases, and 13 bases lay between the germline ends. CDR1 and CDR2 (germline): DFQATT, SNEGSKA (reference sequence). The CDR3 region is CSATSAGYEAFF. The CDR3 DNA follows: TGCAGTGCTACCAGTGCCGGGTATGAAGCTTTCTTT.

This clonotype appeared many times. This chain joins TRBV12-3 or TRBV12-4 and TRBJ1-1, with D possibly matching TRBD1 (5 bases). The ends were cut back, 6 bases at V and 3 bases at J, with 17 bases in the middle. The length of the CDR3 is 15 residues. The CDR3 DNA reads as TGTGCCAGCAGCTCCCCCCGGGGCCCGGACACTGAAGCTTTCTTT. This sequence encodes CASSSPRGPDTEAFF.

The sample holds many counts of this clonotype. CDR3 protein: CASSRGYEAFF. CDR3 sequence (DNA): TGTGCCAGCAGCCGGGGGTATGAAGCTTTCTTT. This chain uses TRBV6-5 with TRBJ1-1, with D tentatively TRBD1 (5 bases). The CDR3 has 11 residues. Germline V gives CDR1 MNHEY, CDR2 SVGAGI. Trimming shortened V by 6 bases and J by 7 bases, and 9 bases separated the two germline ends.

This clonotype has ten or more counts. This chain links TRBV20-1 with TRBJ2-7; 8 bases line up with TRBD2. V was pared by 6 bases and J by 4 bases, with 8 bases of the junction left unmatched. CDR3 length: 13 amino acids. CDR1 and CDR2 from the germline V gene are DFQATT and SNEGSKA (reference sequence). The CDR3 DNA sequence: TGCAGTGCCACCCATAGCGGGAAATACGAGCAGTACTTC. It specifies CSATHSGKYEQYF.

This clonotype was counted ten times or more. The CDR3 reads CASSPLNNSPLHF. DNA of the CDR3: TGTGCCAGCAGCCCCCTCAACAATTCACCCCTCCACTTT. The chain recombines TRBV28 with TRBJ1-6; no firm D call. CDR3 size: 13 residues. V shed 6 bases and J shed 7 bases, with 10 bases lying between them. Germline values: CDR1 MDHEN, CDR2 SYDVKM.

There are a few counts of this clonotype. The chain combines TRBV5-1 with TRBJ2-7; 9 positions match TRBD1. V lost 2 bases, J lost 5 bases, and 17 bases stayed unmatched. This CDR3 has 18 residues. From germline, CDR1 is SGHRS and CDR2 YFSETQ. The CDR3 DNA reads as TGCGCCAGCAGCTTTGATGCCGCCTCCGGGACAGGGAGGAACGAGCAGTACTTC. It yields the protein CASSFDAASGTGRNEQYF.

This clonotype was counted ten times or more. The rearrangement links TRBV5-1 to TRBJ2-3; TRBD2 agrees at 9 bases. The CDR3 totals 14 residues. The germline V gene encodes CDR1 SGHRS and CDR2 YFSETQ. J gave up 4 bases and V 3 bases, and 3 bases lay outside the gene matches. This chain's CDR3 is CASSSIAGADTQYF. The CDR3 DNA is TGCGCCAGCAGCTCAATAGCGGGAGCAGATACGCAGTATTTT.

About this clonotype: A single base separates this from a much larger clone, so it may be a read error. This chain uses TRBV6-1 with TRBJ2-5; D may be TRBD1 (5 bases). Germline V lookup: CDR1 MNHNS, CDR2 SASEGT. There are 15 residues in the CDR3. The germline V and J ends were trimmed by 6 bases and 4 bases, with 18 bases remaining between them. CDR3 amino acids: CASRRDLRQRETQYF. The CDR3 nucleotides are TGTGCCAGCAGGCGTGACCTCAGACAGCGAGAGACCCAGTACTTC.

Ten or more counts support this clonotype. This chain links TRBV4-2 with TRBJ1-5, with TRBD1 as a possible D gene (5 bases). Trimming took 0 bases from V and 9 from J, leaving 9 bases between them. The CDR3 consists of 13 residues. Germline V gene data show CDR1 as LGHNA and CDR2 as YNFKEQ. This CDR3 is CASSQDQGAPQHF. The CDR3 coding sequence is TGTGCCAGCAGCCAAGACCAAGGGGCGCCCCAGCATTTT.

The table lists this clonotype with a few counts. The CDR3 nucleotides read TGTGCCAGCAGCCCGGCGCGGGGGAAAGAGACCCAGTACTTC. This sequence encodes CASSPARGKETQYF. J is TRBJ2-5 and V is TRBV7-9; 7 bases align to TRBD2. The junction had 6 bases not matched to a gene; V was cut back by 5 bases and J by 3 bases. The germline gives CDR1 SEHNR, CDR2 FQNEAQ (reference sequence). The CDR3 contains 14 residues.